The rows below give T cell receptor beta chains drawn from one sample of a study of STAT3 mutations in large granular lymphocyte leukemia. Measured with immunoSEQ multiplex PCR; TCRdb has only the in-frame clones, and not every one. The repertoire holds 30,000 to 45,000 clones, with about 88% as singletons. Sequences were obtained from PBMCs. These receptors came from a human donor with T large granular lymphocyte leukemia. Some clones in this sample may be carry-over from other donors' samples. Each CDR3 is given with its conserved first and last residue. The D gene is left open where the match is weak. For some rows the clone size is stated as once, few or many, or as a class when expanded; others skip it.

J gene: TRBJ1-5
V gene: TRBV19
D gene: -
clone size: -
CDR3 protein: CASRIQGLHQPQHF
CDR3 DNA: TGTGCCAGTAGAATACAGGGTCTCCATCAGCCCCAGCATTTT

J gene: TRBJ2-1
V gene: TRBV29-1
D gene: -
clone size: -
CDR3 protein: CSADAYNEQFF
CDR3 DNA: TGCAGCGCCGATGCCTACAATGAGCAGTTCTTC

J gene: TRBJ2-3
V gene: TRBV28
D gene: -
clone size: -
CDR3 protein: CASSLEAYLSTDTQYF
CDR3 DNA: TGTGCCAGCAGTTTAGAGGCCTACCTTAGCACAGATACGCAGTATTTT

J gene: TRBJ2-2
V gene: TRBV12-5
D gene: TRBD1
clone size: -
CDR3 protein: CASGTDRGLGELFF
CDR3 DNA: TGTGCTAGTGGTACCGACAGGGGGCTGGGGGAGCTGTTTTTT

J gene: TRBJ2-7
V gene: TRBV10-3
D gene: -
clone size: -
CDR3 protein: CAIRQNYEQYF
CDR3 DNA: TGTGCCATCCGACAAAACTACGAGCAGTACTTC

J gene: TRBJ2-7
V gene: TRBV28
D gene: -
clone size: -
CDR3 protein: CASSLGGYEQYF
CDR3 DNA: TGTGCCAGCAGTTTAGGAGGCTACGAGCAGTACTTC

J gene: TRBJ1-5
V gene: TRBV11-2
D gene: -
clone size: -
CDR3 protein: CASSLGGSGSNQPQHF
CDR3 DNA: TGTGCCAGCAGCCTAGGGGGTTCGGGCAGCAATCAGCCCCAGCATTTT

J gene: TRBJ1-2
V gene: TRBV28
D gene: TRBD1
clone size: -
CDR3 protein: CASSGGQGTGGYTF
CDR3 DNA: TGTGCCAGCAGTGGGGGACAGGGTACGGGCGGCTACACCTTC

J gene: TRBJ2-1
V gene: TRBV13
D gene: TRBD1
clone size: many
CDR3 protein: CASSLGDRVYNEQFF
CDR3 DNA: TGTGCCAGCAGCTTAGGGGACAGGGTGTACAATGAGCAGTTCTTC

J gene: TRBJ1-2
V gene: TRBV18
D gene: -
clone size: -
CDR3 protein: CASSPPTGTAYGYTF
CDR3 DNA: TGTGCCAGCTCACCACCTACCGGGACGGCCTATGGCTACACCTTC

J gene: TRBJ2-3
V gene: TRBV5-1
D gene: -
clone size: -
CDR3 protein: CASSLGAPDTDTQYF
CDR3 DNA: TGCGCCAGCAGCTTGGGGGCCCCCGACACAGATACGCAGTATTTT

J gene: TRBJ2-5
V gene: TRBV19
D gene: TRBD2
clone size: -
CDR3 protein: CASSLGQGLQETQYF
CDR3 DNA: TGTGCCAGTAGTCTCGGTCAGGGACTACAAGAGACCCAGTACTTC

J gene: TRBJ1-2
V gene: TRBV30
D gene: TRBD1
clone size: -
CDR3 protein: CAWSKPTGPGGYTF
CDR3 DNA: TGTGCCTGGAGTAAACCGACAGGGCCCGGTGGCTACACCTTC

J gene: TRBJ2-6
V gene: TRBV30
D gene: TRBD1
clone size: -
CDR3 protein: CASHRDRTRSGANVLTF
CDR3 DNA: TGTGCCTCCCACCGGGACAGGACTCGATCTGGGGCCAACGTCCTGACTTTC

J gene: TRBJ1-2
V gene: TRBV5-4
D gene: TRBD1
clone size: -
CDR3 protein: CASSSPGQGGGYTF
CDR3 DNA: TGTGCCAGCAGCTCACCGGGACAGGGAGGCGGCTACACCTTC

J gene: TRBJ1-1
V gene: TRBV29-1
D gene: -
clone size: -
CDR3 protein: CSVGGPNTEAFF
CDR3 DNA: TGCAGCGTGGGAGGGCCGAACACTGAAGCTTTCTTT

J gene: TRBJ2-6
V gene: TRBV7-6
D gene: -
clone size: -
CDR3 protein: CASSFSVGGVYGGANVLTF
CDR3 DNA: TGTGCCAGCAGCTTCTCGGTCGGGGGAGTTTACGGTGGGGCCAACGTCCTGACTTTC

J gene: TRBJ1-1
V gene: TRBV5-1
D gene: TRBD1
clone size: -
CDR3 protein: CASSLAGQVNTEAFF
CDR3 DNA: TGCGCCAGCAGCTTGGCTGGACAGGTGAACACTGAAGCTTTCTTT

J gene: TRBJ1-1
V gene: TRBV7-9
D gene: -
clone size: -
CDR3 protein: CASRDGPNTEAFF
CDR3 DNA: TGTGCCAGCAGGGACGGCCCGAACACTGAAGCTTTCTTT

J gene: TRBJ2-5
V gene: TRBV7-9
D gene: TRBD2
clone size: -
CDR3 protein: CASSLELAEETQYF
CDR3 DNA: TGTGCCAGCAGCTTAGAACTAGCGGAAGAGACCCAGTACTTC

J gene: TRBJ1-5
V gene: TRBV27
D gene: -
clone size: once
CDR3 protein: CASSRTGLINQPQHF
CDR3 DNA: TGTGCCAGCAGCCGAACAGGGCTTATCAATCAGCCCCAGCATTTT

J gene: TRBJ2-3
V gene: TRBV11-2
D gene: TRBD1
clone size: -
CDR3 protein: CASSLGRDRGRTRDTQYF
CDR3 DNA: TGTGCCAGCAGCTTAGGCCGGGACAGGGGGCGGACTAGGGATACGCAGTATTTT

J gene: TRBJ2-5
V gene: TRBV5-4
D gene: -
clone size: -
CDR3 protein: CASSFRDGQETQYF
CDR3 DNA: TGTGCCAGCAGCTTCCGGGACGGACAAGAGACCCAGTACTTC

J gene: TRBJ2-4
V gene: TRBV15
D gene: TRBD2
clone size: -
CDR3 protein: CATSRPRGEIVHIQYF
CDR3 DNA: TGTGCCACCAGCAGACCTCGGGGGGAGATTGTCCACATTCAGTACTTC

J gene: TRBJ1-1
V gene: TRBV28
D gene: -
clone size: -
CDR3 protein: CASRLTVAEAFF
CDR3 DNA: TGTGCCAGCAGGCTGACAGTCGCTGAAGCTTTCTTT

J gene: TRBJ1-5
V gene: TRBV15
D gene: -
clone size: -
CDR3 protein: CATSTEVRSQPQHF
CDR3 DNA: TGTGCCACCAGCACGGAGGTGAGGAGTCAGCCCCAGCATTTT

J gene: TRBJ2-6
V gene: TRBV5-1
D gene: -
clone size: once
CDR3 protein: CASSLGVTGANVLTF
CDR3 DNA: TGCGCCAGCAGCTTGGGGGTCACCGGGGCCAACGTCCTGACTTTC

J gene: TRBJ2-2
V gene: TRBV7-9
D gene: TRBD1
clone size: -
CDR3 protein: CASSSRQGWTGELFF
CDR3 DNA: TGTGCCAGCAGCTCTAGACAGGGCTGGACCGGGGAGCTGTTTTTT

J gene: TRBJ1-1
V gene: TRBV28
D gene: -
clone size: -
CDR3 protein: CASRPFDTLLNTEAFF
CDR3 DNA: TGTGCCAGCAGACCATTCGACACTCTACTAAACACTGAAGCTTTCTTT

J gene: TRBJ1-5
V gene: TRBV30
D gene: -
clone size: -
CDR3 protein: CAWSEFPGIGQPQHF
CDR3 DNA: TGTGCCTGGAGTGAATTCCCTGGGATAGGACAGCCCCAGCATTTT

J gene: TRBJ1-1
V gene: TRBV6-5
D gene: -
clone size: -
CDR3 protein: CASSGRDKIDTEAFF
CDR3 DNA: TGTGCCAGCAGTGGCCGGGACAAAATAGACACTGAAGCTTTCTTT

J gene: TRBJ2-7
V gene: TRBV6-5
D gene: TRBD1
clone size: once
CDR3 protein: CASRTTGGYEQYF
CDR3 DNA: TGTGCCAGCAGAACGACAGGGGGGTACGAGCAGTACTTC

J gene: TRBJ2-3
V gene: TRBV5-4
D gene: -
clone size: -
CDR3 protein: CASSLVVGTDTQYF
CDR3 DNA: TGTGCCAGCAGCTTGGTGGTGGGCACAGATACGCAGTATTTT

J gene: TRBJ1-4
V gene: TRBV19
D gene: -
clone size: -
CDR3 protein: CASSRQSNEKLFF
CDR3 DNA: TGTGCCAGTAGTCGGCAGAGTAATGAAAAACTGTTTTTT

J gene: TRBJ2-1
V gene: TRBV4-1
D gene: -
clone size: -
CDR3 protein: CASSQDPSLPKQFF
CDR3 DNA: TGCGCCAGCAGCCAAGATCCGAGTCTCCCAAAGCAGTTCTTC

J gene: TRBJ1-1
V gene: TRBV30
D gene: -
clone size: -
CDR3 protein: CAWSRGVRGQRNTEAFF
CDR3 DNA: TGTGCCTGGAGTAGAGGGGTCCGCGGACAGAGGAACACTGAAGCTTTCTTT